What follows describes a single TCR beta chain. The antigen is unknown. Using immunoSEQ multiplex PCR, the repertoire was profiled, and TCRdb retains in-frame clones only, with some absent. The repertoire has approximately 980,000 clones, approximately 76% of them found once; the top ten carry about 1.5%. The data stem from a study of shared clonotypes between healthy human individuals. Study background: In total, the donors were two women and three men aged 18 to 49.

The CDR3 loop spans 16 amino acids. The V and J ends lost 2 bases and 1 base, in that order; junction bases with no gene match: 7. Germline V lookup: CDR1 GTSNPN, CDR2 SVGIG (reference sequence). Study conclusions and caveats: As a rule, naive subsets had a larger estimated richness than memory subsets.

This TCR was recovered from a man aged 18 to 29 in good health. This chain connects TRBV30 to TRBJ2-5, with 10 positions matching TRBD2. The sequenced material came from memory CD4+ T cells sorted from blood. Subset: CD45RA-negative fraction. The chain's CDR3 is CAWSPLWTSGQETQYF. DNA of the CDR3: TGTGCCTGGAGTCCTCTCTGGACTAGCGGCCAAGAGACCCAGTACTTC.